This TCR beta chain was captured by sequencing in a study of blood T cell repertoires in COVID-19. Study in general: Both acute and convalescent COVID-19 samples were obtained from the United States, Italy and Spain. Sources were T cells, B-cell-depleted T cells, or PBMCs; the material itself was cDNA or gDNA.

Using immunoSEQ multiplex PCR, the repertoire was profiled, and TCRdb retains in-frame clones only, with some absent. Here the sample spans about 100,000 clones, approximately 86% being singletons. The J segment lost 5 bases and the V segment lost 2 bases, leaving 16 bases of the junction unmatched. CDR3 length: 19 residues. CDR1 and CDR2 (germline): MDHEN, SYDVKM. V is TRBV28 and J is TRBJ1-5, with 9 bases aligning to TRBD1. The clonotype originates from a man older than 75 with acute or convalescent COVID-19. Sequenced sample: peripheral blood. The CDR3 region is CASSLRPQGQGTWDQPQHF. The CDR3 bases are TGTGCCAGCAGTTTACGTCCCCAGGGACAGGGTACATGGGATCAGCCCCAGCATTTT.